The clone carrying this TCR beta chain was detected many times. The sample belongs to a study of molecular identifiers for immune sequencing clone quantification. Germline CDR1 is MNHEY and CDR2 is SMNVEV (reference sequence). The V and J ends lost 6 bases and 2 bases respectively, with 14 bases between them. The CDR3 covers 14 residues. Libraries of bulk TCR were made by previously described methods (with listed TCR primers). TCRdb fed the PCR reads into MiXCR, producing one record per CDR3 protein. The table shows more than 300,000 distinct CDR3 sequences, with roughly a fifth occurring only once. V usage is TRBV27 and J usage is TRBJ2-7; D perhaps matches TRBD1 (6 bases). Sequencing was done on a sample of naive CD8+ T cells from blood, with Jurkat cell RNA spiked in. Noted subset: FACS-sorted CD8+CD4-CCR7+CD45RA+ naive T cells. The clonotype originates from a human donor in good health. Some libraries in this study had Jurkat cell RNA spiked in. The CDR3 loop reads CASSHIAGAYEQYF. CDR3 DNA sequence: TGTGCCAGCAGCCATATCGCAGGGGCCTACGAGCAGTACTTC.